This T cell receptor (beta chain) was found in a study of shared clonotypes between healthy human individuals. Using immunoSEQ multiplex PCR, the repertoire was profiled, and TCRdb retains in-frame clones only, with some absent. The repertoire includes 2 million to 2.5 million clones, 93% of them detected once, and about 0.41% sits in the top ten. Notes on the study in general: The naive CD4 repertoires of a few donors were compared, and roughly 5% of clonotypes were shared.

The table lists this clone with a count of one. What it binds is unknown. Looked up from germline, CDR1 is ENHRY and CDR2 is SYGVKD. Trimming took 6 bases from V and 6 from J; bases not matched to a gene: 3. CDR3 size: 13 residues. The source material was naive CD4+ T cells from PBMCs. Subset here: CD45RA+ positively selected. The rearrangement uses TRBV10-3 and TRBJ1-1; 11 bases agree with TRBD1. The clonotype was recovered from a young man in good health. Some clones in this sample may be carry-over from other donors' samples. In nucleotides, the CDR3 is TGTGCCATCAGCGGGGACAGGGGGTCTGAAGCTTTCTTT. Its protein product is CAISGDRGSEAFF.